The TCR beta chain described here comes from a study of cytomegalovirus exposure and HLA in healthy donors (dated by TCRdb to 2016 to 2017). For context, the study as a whole: The 650 to 800 repertoires of the first cohort and the 120 validation repertoires were produced on the same platform, according to a later analysis. In addition to the first cohort of 650 to 750 subjects, a separate validation cohort of over 90 different subjects was used. The study aimed to test whether signatures of past pathogen exposure could be identified by cataloging public T cell receptors. High-throughput TCR immunosequencing, statistical association of individual TCRs with disease status, and machine learning were combined to predict cytomegalovirus infection status. General conclusions and limits of the study: Most TCR sequences were seen in very few donors, while some public TCRs were found in many individuals. The authors suggested that the approach could potentially be extended to other disease states and immunological phenotypes. The classifier was reported to diagnose cytomegalovirus status with high specificity and sensitivity in both the original cohort and the validation cohort. A few of the identified cytomegalovirus-associated TCR beta chains were confirmed in vitro to be specific for cytomegalovirus antigens. In the study, 150 to 200 TCR beta chains were listed as associated with cytomegalovirus. A later analysis found that TCRs clustered in the first cohort also tended to co-occur in the roughly 110 validation repertoires, with 94% of cluster scores above 0. The validation cohort had no HLA typing available for a later analysis, so co-occurrence within that cohort was assessed over all 130 or so repertoires.

Separate from the roughly 630-subject first cohort, the validation cohort of about 110 subjects was the group to which the donors belonged. Library preparation used the immunoSEQ multiplex PCR assay. The study's own analysis went as follows. A statistical classification framework was built for diagnosing cytomegalovirus status from the catalog of TCR beta chain sequences. The immuneACCESS repertoire file appears here via TCRdb, limited to in-frame rearrangements. These files lack a portion of the clones; in checked studies, under half of the deficit traces to unresolved V genes, and the cause of the others is not known. V, J and clone size are taken as reported in that table, and D and trimming were inferred from the DNA itself. The sample yields fewer than 350,000 clones; approximately 88% were counted once. Clones ranked in the top ten supply 0.92% of the sample. On this clone: Its antigen is currently not known. Per-base qualities were not stored, and no clone one base away is much larger.

This TCR derives from a woman aged 18-29 years in good health and CMV-seronegative. Sample: PBMCs.

The sequenced DNA: TGCGCCAGCAGCCAAGAGGGACATAGCCAAGAGACCCAGTACTTC. It translates to CASSQEGHSQETQYF. The chain is assembled from TRBV4-1 and TRBJ2-5; a weak D assignment points to TRBD1 (6 bases agree). The germline V gene sets CDR1 to MGHRA and CDR2 to YSYEKL. The junction shows trimming of 0 bases on V and 1 base on J, plus 9 bases between the germline ends. The CDR3, from cysteine to phenylalanine, totals 15 residues. Only the CDR3 part of the read is kept: 45 bases, read in frame from the first base.